The 6 T cell receptor beta chains below all came from one sample that was sequenced in a study of cytomegalovirus exposure and HLA in healthy donors. With 60 Vbeta and 13 Jbeta primers, the PCR was carried out. Libraries were prepared by immunoSEQ multiplex PCR; TCRdb keeps only in-frame clonotypes and omits some of them. The sample consists of 150,000 to 200,000 clones, less than 80% of them appearing once. The specimen was PBMCs. The receptor set was obtained from a woman aged 30 to 39 in good health and CMV-seropositive.

J is TRBJ2-7 and V is TRBV4-3; TRBD1 might be the D (6 bases). CDR3 size: 13 residues. V shed 4 bases and J shed 4 bases, with 11 bases lying between them. Germline-derived CDR1 and CDR2 are LGHNA and YSLEER. Here the CDR3 DNA reads TGCGCCAGCAGCCCCGGACAGCAGTACGAGCAGTACTTC. Residues: CASSPGQQYEQYF.

The chain combines TRBV9 with TRBJ2-7; D gene ambiguous. Germline V gene data show CDR1 as SGDLS and CDR2 as YYNGEE. There are 11 residues in the CDR3. V was pared by 4 bases and J by 1 base, with 3 bases between. CDR3 region: CASSTSYEQYF. The CDR3 region has the DNA TGTGCCAGCAGCACTTCCTACGAGCAGTACTTC.

This clone appeared a few times. The chain carries TRBV11-2 and TRBJ2-1; the D gene is possibly TRBD2 (7 bases). Germline lookup yields CDR1 SGHAT and CDR2 FQNNGV. The CDR3 runs to 15 residues. Trimming pared 5 bases from V and 4 bases from J, leaving 15 bases between. This CDR3 is CASSGGGDIYNEQFF. The CDR3 nucleotides are TGTGCCAGCAGCGGGGGAGGGGACATATACAATGAGCAGTTCTTC.

The chain couples TRBV5-6 to TRBJ2-7; D may be TRBD2 (6 bases). Germline V gene lookup returns CDR1 SGHDT and CDR2 YYEEEE. The CDR3 extends over 14 amino acids. V lost 4 bases and J 4 bases, leaving 15 bases between the germline ends. The CDR3 DNA follows: TGTGCCAGCAGCCCCGGACTATTTGGGTACGAGCAGTACTTC. Its translation is CASSPGLFGYEQYF.

The chain employs TRBV27 and TRBJ1-3; D call uncertain. Germline V gives CDR1 MNHEY, CDR2 SMNVEV (reference sequence). Trimming shortened V by 6 bases and J by 0 bases, and 6 bases separated the two germline ends. The CDR3 extends over 13 amino acids. The CDR3 nucleotides read TGTGCCAGCAGCCAGTACTCTGGAAACACCATATATTTT. This translates into CASSQYSGNTIYF.

Turning to this clone: At one of its ends the junction is not consistent with the germline gene, which may arise from a read error. The J gene is TRBJ2-7, the V gene TRBV7-2; D may be TRBD2 (5 bases). The V gene's germline CDR1 is SGHTA and CDR2 FQGNSA. The CDR3 is 14 residues long. The CDR3 is CASSLALVGHEQYF. DNA of the CDR3: TGTGCCAGCAGCCTAGCCCTAGTCGGCCACGAGCAGTACTTC.